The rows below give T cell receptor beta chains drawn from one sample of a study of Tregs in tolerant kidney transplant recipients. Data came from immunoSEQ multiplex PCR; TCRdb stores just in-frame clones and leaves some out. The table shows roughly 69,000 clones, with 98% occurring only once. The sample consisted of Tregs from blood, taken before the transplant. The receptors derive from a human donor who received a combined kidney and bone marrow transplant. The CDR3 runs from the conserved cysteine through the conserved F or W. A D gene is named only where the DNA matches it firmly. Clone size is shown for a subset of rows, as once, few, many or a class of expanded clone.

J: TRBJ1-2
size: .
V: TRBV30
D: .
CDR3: CAWSVFGPGGFIPEDGYTF
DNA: .

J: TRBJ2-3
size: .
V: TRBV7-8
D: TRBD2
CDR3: CASSDLLAGAADTQYF
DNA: TGTGCCAGCAGCGATTTACTAGCGGGAGCGGCAGATACGCAGTATTTT

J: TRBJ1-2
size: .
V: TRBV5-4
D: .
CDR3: CASTNRDNYGYTF
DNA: TGTGCCAGCACAAACCGGGATAACTATGGCTACACCTTC

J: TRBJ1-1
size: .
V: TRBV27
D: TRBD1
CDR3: CASSSPLQGARTEAFF
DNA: TGTGCCAGCAGTTCCCCCCTACAGGGGGCGCGCACTGAAGCTTTCTTT

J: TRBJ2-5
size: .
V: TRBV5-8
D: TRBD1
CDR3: CASSLTGQGGETQYF
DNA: TGTGCCAGCAGTCTGACCGGACAGGGAGGAGAGACCCAGTACTTC

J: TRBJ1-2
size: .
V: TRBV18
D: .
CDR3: CASSPKSVYGYTF
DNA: TGTGCCAGCTCACCAAAGAGTGTCTATGGCTACACCTTC

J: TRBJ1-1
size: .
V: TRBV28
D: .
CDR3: CASTLFGWRNTEAFF
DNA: TGTGCCAGCACCCTCTTTGGTTGGAGGAACACTGAAGCTTTCTTT

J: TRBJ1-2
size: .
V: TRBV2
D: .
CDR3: CASSEGQAVVYGYTF
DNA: TGTGCCAGCAGTGAAGGACAGGCAGTAGTCTATGGCTACACCTTC

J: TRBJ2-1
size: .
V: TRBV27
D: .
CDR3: CASSLYYSGGAYNEQFF
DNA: TGTGCCAGCAGTTTATATTATTCGGGGGGCGCCTACAATGAGCAGTTCTTC

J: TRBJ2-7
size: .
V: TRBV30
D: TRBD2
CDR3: CAWNRGGDYEQYF
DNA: TGTGCCTGGAATCGGGGGGGGGACTACGAGCAGTACTTC

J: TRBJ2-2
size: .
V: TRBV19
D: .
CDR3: CASRPPPWQLNTGELFF
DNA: TGTGCCAGTAGACCCCCCCCATGGCAGTTGAACACCGGGGAGCTGTTTTTT

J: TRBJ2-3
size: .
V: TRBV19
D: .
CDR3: CASSQIDRDTQYF
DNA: TGTGCCAGTAGTCAAATCGACAGAGATACGCAGTATTTT

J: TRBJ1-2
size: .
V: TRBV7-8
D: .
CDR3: CASSLAGGYGYTF
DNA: TGTGCCAGCAGCTTAGCCGGGGGGTATGGCTACACCTTC

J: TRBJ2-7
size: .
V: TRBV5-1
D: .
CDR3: CASSSITYEQYF
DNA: TGCGCCAGCAGTAGCATTACCTACGAGCAGTACTTC

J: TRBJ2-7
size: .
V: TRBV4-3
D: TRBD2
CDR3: CASSQDLGEGREQYF
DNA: TGCGCCAGCAGCCAAGATTTGGGGGAGGGACGCGAGCAGTACTTC

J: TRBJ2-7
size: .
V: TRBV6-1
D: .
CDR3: CASREPASYEQYF
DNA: TGTGCCAGCAGGGAACCCGCTAGCTACGAGCAGTACTTC

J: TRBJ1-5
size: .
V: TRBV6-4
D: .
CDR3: CASSAQVGQPQHF
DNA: TGTGCCAGCAGTGCCCAGGTCGGTCAGCCCCAGCATTTT

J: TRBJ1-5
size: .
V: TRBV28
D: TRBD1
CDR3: CASSPPGQWSGGSNQPQHF
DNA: TGTGCCAGCAGTCCTCCGGGACAGTGGTCGGGCGGGAGCAATCAGCCCCAGCATTTT

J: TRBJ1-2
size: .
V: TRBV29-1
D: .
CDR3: CSAGDFRESGYTF
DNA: TGCAGCGCCGGGGATTTTCGAGAGTCTGGCTACACCTTC

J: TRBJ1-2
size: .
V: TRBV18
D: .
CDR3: CASSPSRGALDGYTF
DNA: TGTGCCAGCTCACCTTCCCGGGGGGCACTTGATGGCTACACCTTC

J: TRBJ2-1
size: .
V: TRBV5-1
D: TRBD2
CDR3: CASSSTGLGNEQFF
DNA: TGCGCCAGCAGCTCAACGGGACTAGGGAATGAGCAGTTCTTC

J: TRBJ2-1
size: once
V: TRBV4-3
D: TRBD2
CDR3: CASSQILADSYNEQFF
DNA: TGCGCCAGCAGCCAGATACTAGCGGACTCCTACAATGAGCAGTTCTTC

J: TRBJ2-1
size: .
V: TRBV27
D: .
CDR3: CASSRDTYNEQFF
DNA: TGTGCCAGCAGCCGGGACACATACAATGAGCAGTTCTTC

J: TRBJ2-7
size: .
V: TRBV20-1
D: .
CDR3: CSARQVHEQYF
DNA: TGCAGTGCTAGACAGGTGCACGAGCAGTACTTC

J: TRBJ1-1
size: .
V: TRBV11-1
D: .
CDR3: CASSLGRNTEAFF
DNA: TGTGCCAGCAGCTTAGGCAGAAACACTGAAGCTTTCTTT

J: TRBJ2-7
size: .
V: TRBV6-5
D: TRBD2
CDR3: CASSYRKGLAYEQYF
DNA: TGTGCCAGCAGTTATCGTAAGGGACTAGCCTACGAGCAGTACTTC

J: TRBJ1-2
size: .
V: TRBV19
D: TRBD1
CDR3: CASTTVGTVPNYGYTF
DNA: TGTGCCAGTACCACGGTCGGGACAGTCCCTAACTATGGCTACACCTTC

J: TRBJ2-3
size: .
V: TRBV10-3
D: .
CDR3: CAISEPLGVSTDTQYF
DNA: TGTGCCATCAGTGAGCCCCTGGGAGTGTCGACAGATACGCAGTATTTT

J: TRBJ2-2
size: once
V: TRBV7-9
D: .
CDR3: CASSLVGRFDTGELFF
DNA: TGTGCCAGCAGCTTAGTGGGCCGGTTCGACACCGGGGAGCTGTTTTTT